This T cell receptor (beta chain) was identified during a study of blood T cell repertoires in COVID-19. Across the study: The United States, Italy and Spain supplied acute and convalescent COVID-19 samples. PBMCs, B-cell-depleted T cells, or T cells were the source of the cDNA or gDNA that made up the material.

Germline CDR1 is ENHRY and CDR2 is SYGVKD. There are 17 residues in the CDR3. Trimming cost V 3 bases and J 5 bases; bases outside gene matches: 14. A single count supports this clone. In the original processing: From reference gene primer amplification, estimates of nucleated cell counts were derived. Here immunoSEQ multiplex PCR was the method, and the copy in TCRdb shows in-frame clones only, minus some. V, J and clone size derive from that table, while D and trimming were established from the DNA sequence. The sample shows about 100,000 clones, just under 85% of them seen only once. The chain combines TRBV10-3 with TRBJ2-5; 8 bases are a match to TRBD2. Sequencing was performed on peripheral blood. This sequence was found in a man aged 45 to 65 with active or convalescent COVID-19. The CDR3 sequence is CAISEEIAGRAPETQYF. The CDR3, as DNA: TGTGCCATCAGTGAAGAAATAGCGGGACGAGCCCCGGAGACCCAGTACTTC.